This T cell receptor (beta chain) is from a study of Ad26.COV2.S vaccination and SARS-CoV-2 variants. Study as a whole: The Ad26.COV2.S arm of the COV1001 trial was where the donor was placed. General study results and limits: Breadth of non-spike TCRs did not differ between vaccinees and placebo recipients.

Germline CDR1 reads MGHDK; CDR2 reads SYGVNS. CDR3 length equals 11 residues. Trimming cost V 4 bases and J 3 bases, with 4 bases left between them. Treatment reported: some 19 received Ad26.COV2.S at low or high dose, single or two shots; about 5 received placebo; per-sample allocation not given. Day 63 after the first vaccine or placebo injection was the time point for sampling. Sequencing used immunoSEQ multiplex PCR; TCRdb keeps in-frame clones, though not all of them. The data show about 500,000 clones, around 89% seen once. Note on this clone: What it binds is unknown.

The starting material was peripheral blood, obtained in a trial of Ad26.COV2.S vaccine versus placebo. The sequence came from a person aged 18-65 years who received the Ad26.COV2.S COVID-19 vaccine or a placebo. This sequence joins TRBV25-1 and TRBJ2-7; no definite D call. The CDR3 loop reads CASSAYYEQYF. CDR3 nucleotide sequence: TGTGCCAGCAGTGCCTACTACGAGCAGTACTTC.